This T cell receptor beta chain was captured in a study of shared clonotypes between healthy human individuals. At the level of the study: Researchers assigned three CD4 naive, three CD4 memory, two CD8 naive and one CD8 memory plate to each donor.

Genomic DNA per cell subset filled all wells of several immunoSEQ plates. Profiled with immunoSEQ multiplex PCR; TCRdb holds only in-frame clones, not every one. Among hundreds of thousands of clones listed, approximately 96% were seen once. Looked up from germline, CDR1 is MDHEN and CDR2 is SYDVKM. The CDR3 consists of 15 residues. J gave up 4 bases and V 6 bases, and 8 bases lay outside the gene matches. Naive CD8 cells, CD45RO-negative and positively selected for CCR7, excluded terminally differentiated effector memory CD45RA+ cells. The donor cohort consisted entirely of Caucasian adults residing in Nashville, Tennessee.

The V call is TRBV28, the J call TRBJ2-2; TRBD1 matches at 7 bases. Sample: naive CD8+ T cells sorted from blood. The sequence was obtained from a woman aged 25 to 39 in good health. CDR3 DNA: TGTGCCAGCAGCCTCTACAGGGGTACCACCGGGGAGCTGTTTTTT. It specifies CASSLYRGTTGELFF.